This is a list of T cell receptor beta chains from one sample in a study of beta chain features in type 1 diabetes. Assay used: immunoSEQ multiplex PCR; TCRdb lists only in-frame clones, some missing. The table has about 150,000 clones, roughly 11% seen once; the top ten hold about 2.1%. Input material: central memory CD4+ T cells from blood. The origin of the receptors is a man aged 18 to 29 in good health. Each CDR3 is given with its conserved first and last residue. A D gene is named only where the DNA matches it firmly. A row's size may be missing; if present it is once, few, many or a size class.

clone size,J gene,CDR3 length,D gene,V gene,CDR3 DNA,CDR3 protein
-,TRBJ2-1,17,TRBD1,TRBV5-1,TGCGCCAGCAGCCCATTACAGGGGGCCGGGTCCTACAATGAGCAGTTCTTC,CASSPLQGAGSYNEQFF
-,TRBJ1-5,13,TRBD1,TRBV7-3,TGTGCCAGCAGCACCGACAGGGATCAGCCCCAGCATTTT,CASSTDRDQPQHF
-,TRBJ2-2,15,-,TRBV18,TGTGCCAGCTCACCAAACAGCCGAGACACCGGGGAGCTGTTTTTT,CASSPNSRDTGELFF
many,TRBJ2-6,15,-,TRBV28,TGTGCCAGCAGTTTCGATTATTCTGGGGCCAACGTCCTGACTTTC,CASSFDYSGANVLTF
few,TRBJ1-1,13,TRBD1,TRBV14,TGTGCCAGCAGCCCGGACAGGGGGCGCGAAGCTTTCTTT,CASSPDRGREAFF
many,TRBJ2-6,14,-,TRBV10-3,TGTGCCATCAGCAGGGAGGCTGGGGCCAACGTCCTGACTTTC,CAISREAGANVLTF
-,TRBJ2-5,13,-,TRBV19,TGTGCCAGTAGTATAGGACAGGAAGAGACCCAGTACTTC,CASSIGQEETQYF
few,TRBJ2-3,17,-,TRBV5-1,TGCGCCAGCAGCCCTGGCGGTCCCCTGTCCCGCACAGATACGCAGTATTTT,CASSPGGPLSRTDTQYF
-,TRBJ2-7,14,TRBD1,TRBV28,TGTGCCAGCAGCAACAGGGGACAAACCTACGAGCAGTACTTC,CASSNRGQTYEQYF
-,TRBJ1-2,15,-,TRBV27,TGTGCCAGCAGTGGCGCGGGGGATCGGTGGCATGGCTACACCTTC,CASSGAGDRWHGYTF
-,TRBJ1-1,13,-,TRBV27,TGTGCCAGCAGTTCCGGGTGGAACACTGAAGCTTTCTTT,CASSSGWNTEAFF
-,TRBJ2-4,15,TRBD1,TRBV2,TGTGCCAGCAGCGGACAGGGGGGAGCCAAAAACATTCAGTACTTC,CASSGQGGAKNIQYF
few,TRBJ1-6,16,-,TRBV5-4,TGTGCCAGCAGCTTGGGTGGAGACAGTCGGGATTCACCCCTCCACTTT,CASSLGGDSRDSPLHF
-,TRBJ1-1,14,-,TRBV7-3,TGTGCCAGCAGCCAACAGGCTTTGAACACTGAAGCTTTCTTT,CASSQQALNTEAFF
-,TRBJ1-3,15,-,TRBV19,TGTGCCAGTAGTGCCGCCAGGGGAGCTGGAAACACCATATATTTT,CASSAARGAGNTIYF
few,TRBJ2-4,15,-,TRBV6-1,TGTGCCAGCAGTGACCGCTTACTAGCCAAAAACATTCAGTACTTC,CASSDRLLAKNIQYF
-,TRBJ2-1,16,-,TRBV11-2,TGTGCCAGCAGCACCCTTTCTCAATGGGTCTACAATGAGCAGTTCTTC,CASSTLSQWVYNEQFF
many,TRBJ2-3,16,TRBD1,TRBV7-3,TGTGCCAGCAGCTCCCACGGACAGGGGGTGGGAGATACGCAGTATTTT,CASSSHGQGVGDTQYF
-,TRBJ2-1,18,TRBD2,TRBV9,TGTGCCAGCAGCGTAGGTGGACTAGCGGTCGCCTCCTACAATGAGCAGTTCTTC,CASSVGGLAVASYNEQFF
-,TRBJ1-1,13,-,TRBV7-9,TGTGCCAGCAGCTTATCAGGGAACACTGAAGCTTTCTTT,CASSLSGNTEAFF
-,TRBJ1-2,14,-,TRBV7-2,TGTGCCAGCAGCATAGGGGATGGGGCAGGAGGCTACACCTTC,CASSIGDGAGGYTF
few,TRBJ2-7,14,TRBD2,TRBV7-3,TGTGCCAGCAGCCGGGGACTAGCTTCGGCCGAGCAGTACTTC,CASSRGLASAEQYF
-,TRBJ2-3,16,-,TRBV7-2,TGTGCCAGCAACGCATTCGGGGGCTCGCTCACAGATACGCAGTATTTT,CASNAFGGSLTDTQYF
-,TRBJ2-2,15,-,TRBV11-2,TGTGCCAGCAGCACTGGGGGACGTTACACCGGGGAGCTGTTTTTT,CASSTGGRYTGELFF
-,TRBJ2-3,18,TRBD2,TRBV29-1,TGCAGCGTTGAAGAGCGAGGGAGGGCCCATCAGAGTACAGATACGCAGTATTTT,CSVEERGRAHQSTDTQYF
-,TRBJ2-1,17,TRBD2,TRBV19,TGTGCCAGTAGTACGCAGCTAGCGGGAGGGCCGTACAATGAGCAGTTCTTC,CASSTQLAGGPYNEQFF
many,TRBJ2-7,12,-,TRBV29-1,TGCAGCGTTGGGGACGGACGAGACGAGCAGTACTTC,CSVGDGRDEQYF
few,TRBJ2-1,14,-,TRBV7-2,TGTGCCAGCAGCTCGAACCGAGTATACAATGAGCAGTTCTTC,CASSSNRVYNEQFF
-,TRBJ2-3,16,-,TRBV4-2,TGTGCCAGCAGCTCCCGGGCCCGCGACACCCCCGATACGCAGTATTTT,CASSSRARDTPDTQYF
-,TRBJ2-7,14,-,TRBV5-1,TGCGCCAGCAGCTTTAGTCAGGGAAATTACGAGCAGTACTTC,CASSFSQGNYEQYF
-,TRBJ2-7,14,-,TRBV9,TGTGCCAGCAGCACAGGACAGCGGACAACGGAGCAGTACTTC,CASSTGQRTTEQYF
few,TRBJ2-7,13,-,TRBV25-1,TGTGCCAGCAGTGGGGGACGCTCCTACGAGCAGTACTTC,CASSGGRSYEQYF
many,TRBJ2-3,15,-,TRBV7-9,TGTGCCAGCAGCTTAGATACTAGAGTCACAGATACGCAGTATTTT,CASSLDTRVTDTQYF
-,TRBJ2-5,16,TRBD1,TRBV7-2,TGTGCCAGCAGCTTAACTCCCAACAGGGGTCGAGAGACCCAGTACTTC,CASSLTPNRGRETQYF
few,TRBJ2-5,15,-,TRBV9,TGTGCCAGCAGCGTAGCAAATGGCGTCCAAGAGACCCAGTACTTC,CASSVANGVQETQYF
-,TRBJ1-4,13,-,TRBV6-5,TGTGCCAGCAGAAGACTGGGTAATGAAAAACTGTTTTTT,CASRRLGNEKLFF
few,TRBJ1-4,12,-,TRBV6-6,TGTGCCACCAAGGGGGGCTTTGAAAAACTGTTTTTT,CATKGGFEKLFF
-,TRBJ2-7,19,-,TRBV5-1,TGCGCCAGCACCTTAGGCCCAGAAACAGGGAAACGTCGCGACTACGAGCAGTACTTC,CASTLGPETGKRRDYEQYF
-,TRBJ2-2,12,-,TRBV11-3,TGTGCCAGCAGCTTAAACGCCGGGGAGCTGTTTTTT,CASSLNAGELFF